Each of the 7 T cell receptor beta chains below was sequenced from the same sample in a study of blood T cell repertoires in COVID-19. Measured with immunoSEQ multiplex PCR; TCRdb has only the in-frame clones, and not every one. The sample holds about 91,000 clones, roughly 71% seen once. The specimen was peripheral blood. The receptors shown here come from a woman aged 80 or over with acute or convalescent COVID-19.

This chain joins TRBV28 and TRBJ1-3; no reliable D call. The CDR3 length is 15 residues. The germline V gene encodes CDR1 MDHEN and CDR2 SYDVKM. V shed 5 bases and J shed 2 bases, with 13 bases lying between them. The CDR3 region is CASSLTPGTGNTIYF. The CDR3 coding sequence is TGTGCCAGCAGTCTGACACCAGGTACTGGAAACACCATATATTTT.

The chain links TRBV5-1 to TRBJ2-5; TRBD2 aligns across 11 bases. There are 16 residues in the CDR3. The germline CDR1 and CDR2 sequences are SGHRS and YFSETQ. The V segment lost 4 bases and the J segment 5 bases; nucleotides outside the gene matches: 10. CDR3 DNA: TGCGCCAGCAGCCCAACACTAGCGGGAGAATGGGAGACCCAGTACTTC. It specifies CASSPTLAGEWETQYF. Supplemented by reference TRBV5-1 and TRBJ2-5, the full variable domain reads KAGVTQTPRYLIKTRGQQVTLSCSPISGHRSVSWYQQTPGQGLQFLFEYFSETQRNKGNFPGRFSGRQFSNSRSEMNVSTLELGDSALYLCASSPTLAGEWETQYFGPGTRLLVL.

The chain joins TRBV19 to TRBJ2-6; tentative D call: TRBD1 (5 bases). Per the germline V gene, CDR1 is LNHDA and CDR2 is SQIVND (reference sequence). The CDR3 is 17 amino acids. Trimming took off 5 bases at V and 0 bases at J, with 14 bases between the two ends. CDR3 loop: CASSRGHEISGANVLTF. The DNA of the CDR3 is TGTGCCAGTAGTCGAGGACATGAAATCTCTGGGGCCAACGTCCTGACTTTC.

V and J are TRBV5-8 and TRBJ2-3, with no clear D. CDR3 length equals 11 residues. V dropped 0 bases and J dropped 9 bases, with 5 bases sitting between them. CDR1 and CDR2 from the germline V gene are SGHTS and YDEGEE. The CDR3 reads CASSLEQTQYF. CDR3 nucleotides: TGTGCCAGCAGCTTGGAACAGACGCAGTATTTT.

V gene TRBV4-2 combines with J gene TRBJ1-3, with 8 bases aligning to TRBD1. The CDR3 runs to 18 residues. CDR1 and CDR2 (germline): LGHNA, YNFKEQ. J gave up 4 bases and V 0 bases, and 11 bases lay outside the gene matches. This CDR3 reads CASSQDWTGLSFGNTIYF. The CDR3 bases are TGTGCCAGCAGCCAAGATTGGACAGGGCTTTCGTTCGGAAACACCATATATTTT.

The CDR3 DNA sequence: TGTGCCAGCAGCTTAGATCTCAGTCCGGGGGCCAACGTCCTGACTTTC. This translates into CASSLDLSPGANVLTF. The chain recombines TRBV7-9 with TRBJ2-6; D remains ambiguous. Germline CDR1 is SEHNR and CDR2 is FQNEAQ (reference sequence). CDR3 length: 16 residues. Between the trimmed V and J ends, which lost 1 base and 4 bases, there was a span of 11 bases.

Here the CDR3 DNA reads TGTGCCAGCAGGTCAGGGGGGACAGGGGGCTACGAGCAGTACTTC. Translating gives CASRSGGTGGYEQYF. J is TRBJ2-7 and V is TRBV6-5; TRBD1 aligns across 11 bases. CDR3 length equals 15 residues. The germline V gene encodes CDR1 MNHEY and CDR2 SVGAGI. Trimming cost V 6 bases and J 3 bases; bases outside gene matches: 7.